This TCR beta chain originates from a study of TIL therapy for anti-PD-1-resistant metastatic lung cancer. Study information: Median patient age was 54, ranging roughly 38-75 years. Half of patients were current or former smokers. By whole-exome sequencing, median non-synonymous tumor mutation burden was roughly 1.6 mutations per megabase.

This was the immunoSEQ v3 assay. Repertoires were generated with immunoSEQ multiplex PCR, while TCRdb's copy carries only in-frame clones and drops some. The repertoire holds roughly 28,000 clones, with roughly three fifths as singletons. Sample time point: pre-treatment sample, taken before nivolumab and TIL therapy. Pleural nodules or supraclavicular lymph nodes made up most of the excised metastases sampled. Enrollment ran from October 2017 to early 2020. Deletions cut 0 bases from V and 6 bases from J, with 12 bases between. Germline CDR1 SGHDT, CDR2 YYEEEE. There are 14 residues in the CDR3. The sequence derives from a woman between 30 and 80 years old with non-small cell lung cancer. V usage is TRBV5-6 and J usage is TRBJ2-5; D remains ambiguous. The material was tumor tissue, obtained at baseline. CDR3 region: CASSLEGASKTQYF. The CDR3 DNA sequence: TGTGCCAGCAGCTTGGAGGGCGCGTCGAAGACCCAGTACTTC.